The subject of this entry is one T cell receptor (beta chain). Antigen: not known. CDR1 and CDR2 from the germline V gene are MNHNS and SASEGT. Trimming pared 6 bases from V and 3 bases from J, leaving 15 bases between. CDR3 size: 14 residues. The data were produced by immunoSEQ multiplex PCR, yet TCRdb's version contains in-frame clones alone and is incomplete. The table records about 28,000 clones, just over 90% of them present only once. Blood CD4+ CD25-high CD127-low regulatory T cells supplied the genomic DNA template. This entry is derived from a study of regulatory and conventional T cells in RAG deficiency. Study results and caveats: Control T-cell subsets had markedly higher Shannon entropy and lower Simpson indices than RAG-deficient patients. Treg unique TCR beta sequences were about 100-fold fewer in Omenn syndrome and CID/AS patients than controls. Sorted Omenn CD25-high CD127-low cells may not be bona fide Tregs.

The same sample was also used in a study of regulatory T cells. As reported in that work: Primers: 52 TRBV forward and 13 TRBJ reverse.

Sequenced input: Tregs sorted from blood. This chain links TRBV6-1 with TRBJ2-7; D is perhaps TRBD2 (6 bases). The source of this sequence is a human donor in good health. This CDR3 reads CASSRTGVGYEQYF. The CDR3 DNA is TGTGCCAGCAGCCGTACGGGGGTAGGCTACGAGCAGTACTTC.